These 10 T cell receptor beta chains share one sample of origin, sequenced in a study of T cells in Graves' hyperthyroidism and ophthalmopathy. Regions amplified from RNA transcripts were the TCR beta CDR3 regions. HTBI primers were the set used in a first-round RT-PCR of the TCR CDR3. TCRdb fed the multiplex PCR reads into MiXCR, producing one record per CDR3 protein. The sample holds under 250,000 distinct CDR3 sequences, about a sixth seen once. Sequences were obtained from blood. All receptors come from a woman in her forties or fifties with Graves' hyperthyroidism.

This clonotype was counted many times. The chain is built from TRBV7-9 and TRBJ1-1; TRBD1 might be the D (5 bases). This CDR3 spans 15 amino acids. Trimming took 5 bases from V and 3 from J, leaving 16 bases between them. Germline V gene data show CDR1 as SEHNR and CDR2 as FQNEAQ (reference sequence). CDR3 sequence: CASSTAQGIYTEAFF. CDR3 DNA: TGTGCCAGCAGCACTGCCCAGGGTATATACACTGAAGCTTTCTTT.

The chain employs TRBV28 and TRBJ2-7, with 7 bases matching TRBD2. Germline assignment: CDR1 MDHEN and CDR2 SYDVKM. The CDR3 has 14 residues. V dropped 4 bases and J dropped 5; count of bases not matched to a gene: 8. CDR3 DNA: TGTGCCAGCAGTTACCTGCGGGAGATCAACGAGCAGTACTTC. Protein sequence: CASSYLREINEQYF.

This clonotype appeared many times. The rearrangement uses TRBV27 and TRBJ2-1; 8 nucleotides agree with TRBD2. Losses at the gene ends were 3 bases for V and 1 base for J; bases not matched to a gene: 11. This CDR3 spans 18 amino acids. CDR1 is MNHEY and CDR2 is SMNVEV in the germline V gene (reference sequence). The DNA for the CDR3 is TGTGCCAGCAGTTTCGAGGTTAGCGGGATCATATCCTACAATGAGCAGTTCTTC. Its protein is CASSFEVSGIISYNEQFF.

This clonotype occurred many times. The genes are TRBV2 and TRBJ2-3, with 14 bases fitting TRBD2. Germline V gene sequence: CDR1 SNHLY, CDR2 FYNNEI. CDR3 size: 14 residues. J gave up 9 bases and V 8 bases, and 7 bases lay outside the gene matches. The CDR3 reads CASRLAGGEGTQYF. The DNA for the CDR3 is TGTGCCAGCCGACTAGCGGGAGGGGAGGGCACGCAGTATTTT. The entire variable domain, with the rest obtained from reference TRBV2 and TRBJ2-3, is as follows: EPEVTQTPSHQVTQMGQEVILRCVPISNHLYFYWYRQILGQKVEFLVSFYNNEISEKSEIFDDQFSVERPDGSNFTLKIRSTKLEDSAMYFCASRLAGGEGTQYFGPGTRLTVL.

The chain carries TRBV28 and TRBJ2-3; 15 bases map to TRBD2. The CDR3 is made up of 18 amino acids. Looked up from germline, CDR1 is MDHEN and CDR2 is SYDVKM. The trim removed 5 bases at V and 6 bases at J, leaving 12 bases unmatched. The CDR3 loop reads CASSPYIGLAGGSDTQYF. Here the CDR3 DNA reads TGTGCCAGCAGTCCATATATAGGACTAGCGGGAGGGTCCGATACGCAGTATTTT.

This clonotype was counted ten times or more. The V gene is TRBV20-1, the J gene TRBJ2-1; 11 nucleotides align to TRBD2. This CDR3 is 17 amino acids long. Germline V gene lookup returns CDR1 DFQATT and CDR2 SNEGSKA (reference sequence). V shed 3 bases and J 4 bases; nucleotides not matched to a gene: 11. The CDR3 loop is CSARATSGLAAYNEQFF. CDR3 coding DNA: TGCAGTGCTAGGGCCACGTCGGGACTAGCGGCTTACAATGAGCAGTTCTTC.

This clonotype was picked up many times. The CDR3 sequence: CSAAGEGQRAYEQYF. The CDR3 bases are TGCAGTGCTGCGGGGGAGGGACAGAGAGCCTACGAGCAGTACTTC. The rearrangement links TRBV20-1 to TRBJ2-7; the D gene could be TRBD1 or TRBD2 (7 bases each). Trimming took 5 bases from V and 2 from J, leaving 19 bases between them. Germline V CDR1 and CDR2: DFQATT, SNEGSKA (reference sequence). The CDR3 sequence is 15 residues long.

The chain recombines TRBV6-2 or TRBV6-3 with TRBJ1-1; TRBD1 might be the D (5 bases). Trimming cost V 8 bases and J 12 bases, with 25 bases left between them. CDR1 and CDR2 (germline): MNHEY, SVGEGT. The CDR3 contains 14 residues. CDR3 nucleotides: TGTGCCAGCTACGAGGGGACCTTCCGGTCGAGTACTTTCTTT. Amino acid sequence: CASYEGTFRSSTFF.

The chain combines TRBV5-1 with TRBJ1-4; a weak D match, TRBD1 (5 bases). The CDR3 sequence is 15 residues long. V was clipped by 4 bases and J by 0 bases, with 10 bases between them. Germline V gives CDR1 SGHRS, CDR2 YFSETQ. CDR3 sequence: CASSEDTATNEKLFF. In DNA form, the CDR3 reads TGCGCCAGCAGCGAGGACACAGCAACTAATGAAAAACTGTTTTTT.

There are a few counts of this clonotype. This rearrangement joins TRBV9 to TRBJ1-4; no definite D call. V was trimmed by 0 bases and J by 8 bases, leaving 14 bases between them. This CDR3 region has 15 residues. Germline CDR1 reads SGDLS; CDR2 reads YYNGEE. The CDR3 region has the DNA TGTGCCAGCAGCGTAGCGATCAGAGGCGGGGAAAAACTGTTTTTT. This codes for CASSVAIRGGEKLFF.